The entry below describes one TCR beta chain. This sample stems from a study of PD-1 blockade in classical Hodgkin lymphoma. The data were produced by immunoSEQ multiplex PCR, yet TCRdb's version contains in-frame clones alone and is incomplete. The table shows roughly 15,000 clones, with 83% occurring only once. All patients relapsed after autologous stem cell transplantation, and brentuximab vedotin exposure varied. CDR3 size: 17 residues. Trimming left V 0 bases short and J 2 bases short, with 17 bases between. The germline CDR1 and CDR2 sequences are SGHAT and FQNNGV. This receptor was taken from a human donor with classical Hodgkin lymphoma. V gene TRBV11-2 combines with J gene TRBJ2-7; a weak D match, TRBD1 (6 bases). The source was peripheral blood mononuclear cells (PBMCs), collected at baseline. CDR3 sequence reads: CASSLDPLTGQTYEQYF. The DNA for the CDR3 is TGTGCCAGCAGCTTAGATCCGTTAACAGGGCAAACCTACGAGCAGTACTTC.